The subject of this entry is one T cell receptor beta chain. Its cognate antigen is unknown. Each CDR3 protein is one row after TCRdb ran MiXCR on the 5' RACE reads. The sample lists about 5,000 distinct CDR3 sequences; 6.5% to 8.5% were seen once. This sample was included in a study of spatial heterogeneity in lung cancer. Time point in this sample: sample taken at primary tumor resection. Whole-study results and caveats: Within tumors, counts of expanded alpha and beta TCRs tracked tumor mutation counts.

The receptor comes from a female donor with early-stage non-small cell lung cancer. The source material was lung tumor tissue, sampled at surgery.

The CDR3 reads CASHRGNQPQHF. In nucleotides, the CDR3 is TGTGCCAGCCACAGGGGGAATCAGCCCCAGCATTTT. The rearrangement joins TRBV28 to TRBJ1-5; 8 bases fit TRBD1. CDR1 and CDR2 from the germline V gene are MDHEN and SYDVKM. CDR3 length equals 12 residues. J lost 4 bases, V lost 8 bases, and 1 base had no gene match.